This TCR beta chain is drawn from a study of post-analysis software for immune sequencing data. Study-wide background: Relapsing-remitting, secondary progressive and progressive-relapsing forms made up the multiple sclerosis disease courses. Regarding the study as a whole: Compared with controls, patients had more of five or six TRBV segments, including TRBV5-6, TRBV5-1 and TRBV20-1. Multiple sclerosis was associated with a significant reduction in normalized Chao1 diversity relative to controls. Samples from a shared batch, those prepared together, strongly co-clustered by F measure.

Trimming shortened V by 2 bases and J by 4 bases, and 16 bases separated the two germline ends. This CDR3 comprises 16 residues. Looked up from germline, CDR1 is SGHTA and CDR2 is FQGNSA. Included in the TCR beta cDNA libraries were unique molecular identifiers. With roughly 0.85 to 11 million T cells as the source, 500,000 to 650,000 cDNA molecules resulted. MiXCR was run by TCRdb on the PCR reads, yielding one entry per CDR3 protein. The table includes some 690,000 distinct CDR3 sequences, 55% to 60% detected once. In the case of this clonotype: Its antigen is not known.

The TCR comes from a girl between 2 and 10 years old with multiple sclerosis. This sequence joins TRBV7-2 and TRBJ2-3; D may be TRBD2 (6 bases). The sample consisted of blood. The CDR3, as DNA: TGTGCCAGCAGCTTATCGGAGGGGCCGCCCGCAGATACGCAGTATTTT. This gives the protein CASSLSEGPPADTQYF.